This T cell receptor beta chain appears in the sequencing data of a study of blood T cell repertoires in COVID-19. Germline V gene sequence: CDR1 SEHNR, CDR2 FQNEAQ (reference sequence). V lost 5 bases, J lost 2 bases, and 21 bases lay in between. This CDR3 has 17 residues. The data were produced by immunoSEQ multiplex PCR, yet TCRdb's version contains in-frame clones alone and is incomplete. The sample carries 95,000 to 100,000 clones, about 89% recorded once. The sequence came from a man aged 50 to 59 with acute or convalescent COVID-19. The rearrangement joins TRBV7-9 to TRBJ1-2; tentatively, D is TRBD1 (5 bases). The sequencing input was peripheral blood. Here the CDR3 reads CASSLDRSLFINYGYTF. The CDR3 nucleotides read TGTGCCAGCAGCCTAGACAGAAGTCTATTTATAAACTATGGCTACACCTTC.